This T cell receptor (beta chain) was identified in a study of siplizumab effects on memory and regulatory T cells. Libraries were prepared by immunoSEQ multiplex PCR; TCRdb keeps only in-frame clonotypes and omits some of them. The sample records more than 90,000 clones, 85% to 95% being singletons. Germline V gives CDR1 SGHNT, CDR2 YENEEA. The junction had 3 bases not matched to a gene; V was cut back by 0 bases and J by 1 base. This CDR3 has 15 amino acids. Turning to this clone: Distinct nucleotide sequences in the sample also encode this CDR3.

This clonotype originated in a human donor in good health. The material sequenced was non-Treg CD4+ T cells sorted from blood. The rearrangement links TRBV11-3 to TRBJ2-7, with 7 bases fitting TRBD2. The CDR3 nucleotides are TGTGCCAGCAGCTTAGATTCGGGACTATCCTACGAGCAGTACTTC. Translation: CASSLDSGLSYEQYF. The full variable domain, its missing parts supplied by reference TRBV11-3 and TRBJ2-7, is EAGVVQSPRYKIIEKKQPVAFWCNPISGHNTLYWYLQNLGQGPELLIRYENEEAVDDSQLPKDRFSAERLKGVDSTLKIQPAELGDSAVYLCASSLDSGLSYEQYFGPGTRLTVT.